These 8 T cell receptor beta chains came from one sample sequenced in a study of T cells after yellow fever vaccination. TCRdb passed the 5' RACE reads through MiXCR, listing each CDR3 protein once. The sample yields under 150,000 distinct CDR3 sequences, roughly 8.2% seen once. The source material was CD4+ T cells sorted from PBMCs, sampled 5 days after the yellow fever booster vaccination. The receptors were sampled from a man younger than 40 who received the YFV17D yellow fever vaccine.

This clonotype showed up many times. The V call is TRBV27, the J call TRBJ2-5; D is possibly TRBD1 (6 bases). This CDR3 region has 16 residues. Germline lookup yields CDR1 MNHEY and CDR2 SMNVEV (reference sequence). Trimming shortened V by 4 bases and J by 4 bases, and 19 bases separated the two germline ends. The CDR3 protein is CASSSPRTGHGETQYF. The CDR3 DNA follows: TGTGCCAGCAGTTCCCCAAGGACGGGACACGGAGAGACCCAGTACTTC.

This chain uses TRBV20-1 with TRBJ2-1; TRBD2 agrees at 15 bases. This CDR3 is built from 15 residues. V gave up 4 bases and J gave up 8 bases; unmatched junction bases: 6. Looked up from germline, CDR1 is DFQATT and CDR2 is SNEGSKA (reference sequence). The CDR3 region is CSATGLAGGRHEQFF. DNA for the CDR3: TGCAGTGCTACTGGACTAGCGGGAGGGCGGCATGAGCAGTTCTTC.

In this sample, this clonotype turned up many times. The V call is TRBV10-3, the J call TRBJ1-6, with D possibly matching TRBD1 (6 bases). This CDR3 has 12 amino acids. Trimming cost V 10 bases and J 8 bases, with 12 bases left between them. Germline V gene data show CDR1 as ENHRY and CDR2 as SYGVKD. The CDR3 reads CANRDTDSPLHF. The CDR3 nucleotides read TGTGCCAACCGGGACACCGATTCACCCCTCCACTTT.

DNA for the CDR3: TGTGCCAGCTCACCACGGCTAGCGGGAGTAGAGACCCAGTACTTC. As protein: CASSPRLAGVETQYF. The J gene is TRBJ2-5, the V gene TRBV18; 10 bases are shared with TRBD2. V shed 1 base and J 4 bases; nucleotides not matched to a gene: 3. The CDR3 totals 15 residues. Germline V gene lookup returns CDR1 KGHSH and CDR2 LQKENI.

This clonotype was seen ten or more times. The chain employs TRBV5-1 and TRBJ2-1; 10 nucleotides match TRBD1. This CDR3 is 14 amino acids long. V lost 9 bases to trimming and J lost 8 bases; unmatched junction nucleotides: 11. Germline values: CDR1 SGHRS, CDR2 YFSETQ. The CDR3 coding sequence is TGCGCCACTCACCGGGACAGGGGTAGCGATGAGCAGTTCTTC. This encodes CATHRDRGSDEQFF.

This clonotype has a count of ten or more. This chain links TRBV30 with TRBJ2-7; 10 bases fit TRBD2. Germline V CDR1 and CDR2: GTSNPN, SVGIG (reference sequence). The CDR3 is made up of 16 amino acids. V was pared by 0 bases and J by 3 bases, with 8 bases of the junction left unmatched. In nucleotides, the CDR3 is TGTGCCTGGAGTGTAGTACTAGCGGGATGGATCTACGAGCAGTACTTC. It codes for CAWSVVLAGWIYEQYF.

This clonotype was picked up many times. The genes are TRBV6-2 or TRBV6-3 and TRBJ2-1; 8 bases map to TRBD2. CDR1 is MNHEY and CDR2 is SVGEGT in the germline V gene. The CDR3 is 14 residues long. Trimming at V came to 7 bases and at J to 6 bases, leaving 8 bases not matched to a gene. The CDR3 nucleotides are TGTGCCAGCACGCCGGGACTAGTTCCCAATGAGCAGTTCTTC. It yields the protein CASTPGLVPNEQFF.

V usage is TRBV20-1 and J usage is TRBJ1-2, with D unresolved. The CDR3 covers 17 residues. Trimming cost V 0 bases and J 8 bases, with 25 bases left between them. Germline CDR1 reads DFQATT; CDR2 reads SNEGSKA (reference sequence). The CDR3 DNA follows: TGCAGTGCTAGAGATGATGGGAGAGCGGTTCCAGTCTGGGGCTACACCTTC. Protein: CSARDDGRAVPVWGYTF.